This paragraph reports one T cell receptor (beta chain). Its antigen is unknown. Using a J-beta primer mix together with a sample-barcoded 5' primer, a second PCR was run for about 7 to 12 cycles. Via MiXCR, TCRdb re-called the 5' RACE reads, giving one row per CDR3 protein. This table has hundreds of thousands of distinct CDR3 sequences, roughly 50% appearing once. The source of the sample is a study of blood T cells in healthy people across ages. The V end was cut by 0 bases, the J end by 8 bases, with 11 bases between. CDR3 length: 14 residues. The germline CDR1 and CDR2 sequences are LGHNA and YSLEER. Findings and caveats of the study: Estimates based on one million T cells were treated as lower bounds.

Extractions gave at least 5.5 micrograms of total RNA per sample. The specimen was blood. The source is a man in his forties in good health. V usage is TRBV4-3 and J usage is TRBJ2-1, with a weak D call TRBD1 (5 bases). CDR3: CASSQEKGLHEQFF. The CDR3 DNA is TGCGCCAGCAGCCAAGAGAAGGGGTTACATGAGCAGTTCTTC.